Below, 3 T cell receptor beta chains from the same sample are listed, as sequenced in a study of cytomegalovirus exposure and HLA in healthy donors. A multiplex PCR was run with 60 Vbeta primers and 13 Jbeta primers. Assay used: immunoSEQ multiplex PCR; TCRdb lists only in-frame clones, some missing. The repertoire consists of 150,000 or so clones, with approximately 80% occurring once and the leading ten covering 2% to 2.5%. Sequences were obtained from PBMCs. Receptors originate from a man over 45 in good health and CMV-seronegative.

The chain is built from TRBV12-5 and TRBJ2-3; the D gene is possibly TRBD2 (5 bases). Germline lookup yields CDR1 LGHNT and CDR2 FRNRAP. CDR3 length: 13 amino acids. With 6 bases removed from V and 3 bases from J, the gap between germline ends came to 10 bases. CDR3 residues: CASGLGVTDTQYF. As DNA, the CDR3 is TGTGCTAGTGGCCTGGGAGTAACAGATACGCAGTATTTT.

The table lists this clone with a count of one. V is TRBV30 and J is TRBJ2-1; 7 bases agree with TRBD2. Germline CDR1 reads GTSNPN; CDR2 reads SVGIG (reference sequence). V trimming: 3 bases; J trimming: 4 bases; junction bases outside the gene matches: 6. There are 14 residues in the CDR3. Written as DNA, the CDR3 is TGTGCCTGGAGGACGCTAGCGGATTACAATGAGCAGTTCTTC. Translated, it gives CAWRTLADYNEQFF.

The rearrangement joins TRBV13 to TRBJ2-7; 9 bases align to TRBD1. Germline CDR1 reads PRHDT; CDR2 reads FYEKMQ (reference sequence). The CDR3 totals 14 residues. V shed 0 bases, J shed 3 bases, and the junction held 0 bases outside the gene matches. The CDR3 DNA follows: TGTGCCAGCAGCTTAGGGACAGGGGGCTACGAGCAGTACTTC. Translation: CASSLGTGGYEQYF.